These T cell receptor beta chains were read from a single sample in a study of T-cell reconstitution after alpha-beta-depleted transplantation in children. Each CDR3 protein is one row after TCRdb ran MiXCR on the PCR reads. Of 700,000 to 850,000 distinct CDR3 sequences in the sample, approximately 15% were seen once. The input for sequencing was PBMCs, mostly from graft donor cells, taken 360 days after TCRalphabeta/CD19-depleted stem cell transplant. The receptors derive from a male patient younger than 18 who had a stem cell transplant for acute lymphoblastic leukemia, so the T cells may come from the graft donor. CDR3s include the opening cysteine and the closing phenylalanine or tryptophan. D genes are given only for firm matches. Clone size is not always given. Where it is, it says once, few, many or a class for expanded clones.

size	D	J	V	DNA	CDR3
many	-	TRBJ2-1	TRBV3-1	TGTGCCAGCAGCCCATTCGCGGGAACCTACAATGAGCAGTTCTTC	CASSPFAGTYNEQFF
few	-	TRBJ2-5	TRBV11-2	TGTGCCAGCAGCCCCCGGACGGCGCTTCAAGAGACCCAGTACTTC	CASSPRTALQETQYF
-	-	TRBJ2-4	TRBV13	TGTGCCAGCAGAAAAGGCCTCGCCAAAAACATTCAGTACTTC	CASRKGLAKNIQYF
-	TRBD2	TRBJ2-3	TRBV7-9	TGTGCCAGCAGCTTAGCGCGGCGGGAGGAGTTCACAGATACGCAGTATTTT	CASSLARREEFTDTQYF
few	TRBD2	TRBJ2-3	TRBV5-1	TGCGCCAGCAGCTTGACTAGCGGGAGGGTCACAGATACGCAGTATTTT	CASSLTSGRVTDTQYF
many	TRBD2	TRBJ2-1	TRBV12-3/TRBV12-4	TGTGCCAGCAGCCCTACTAGCGGGAGGGCCTTTAATGAGCAGTTCTTC	CASSPTSGRAFNEQFF
many	-	TRBJ2-1	TRBV28	TGTGCCAGCAGTTCCTCCGGGTCCGCCTACAATGAGCAGTTCTTC	CASSSSGSAYNEQFF
few	-	TRBJ2-3	TRBV2	TGTGCCAGCAGTGAGAGGTATCGCACAGATACGCAGTATTTT	CASSERYRTDTQYF
-	-	TRBJ2-7	TRBV18	TGTGCCAGCTCACCATCCCGGGTCGGGCACGAGCAGTACTTC	CASSPSRVGHEQYF
-	TRBD2	TRBJ2-1	TRBV18	TGTGCCAGCTCAACGGGACTAGCGGGAGCTAATGAGCAGTTCTTC	CASSTGLAGANEQFF
few	TRBD1	TRBJ2-7	TRBV6-5	TGTGCCAGCAGTTGGGCCGGGACAGGGTTCGAGCAGTACTTC	CASSWAGTGFEQYF
few	-	TRBJ2-7	TRBV12-3/TRBV12-4	TGTGCCAGCAGTCCGCCCGGGACCGGACTGGGGGAGCAGTACTTC	CASSPPGTGLGEQYF
few	-	TRBJ2-7	TRBV20-1	TGCAGTGCTAGAGACCCCGTGGTGGGGCGAAAGGCTAGCGAGCAGTACTTC	CSARDPVVGRKASEQYF
-	-	TRBJ2-1	TRBV12-3/TRBV12-4	TGTGCCAGCAGGCCCCGACTAGTCCCGAATGAGCAGTTCTTC	CASRPRLVPNEQFF